These 16 T cell receptor beta chains were all obtained from the same sample, sequenced in a study of shared clonotypes between healthy human individuals. The table came from immunoSEQ multiplex PCR; TCRdb's copy has only in-frame clones and leaves some out. The sample records hundreds of thousands of clones, approximately 96% being singletons. Terminally differentiated effector memory CD45RA+ cells were excluded from the naive CD8 cells, which were CD45RO-negative and positively selected for CCR7. The sample comprised naive CD8+ T cells sorted from blood. Every receptor here comes from a woman in her twenties or thirties in good health.

V gene TRBV30 combines with J gene TRBJ2-2, with D unresolved. CDR1 GTSNPN and CDR2 SVGIG come from the germline V gene (reference sequence). This CDR3 contains 14 residues. Trimming stripped 0 bases from V and 4 bases from J, with 9 bases between. The CDR3 region is CAWSVLRSTGELFF. CDR3 DNA sequence: TGTGCCTGGAGTGTATTGCGCTCCACCGGGGAGCTGTTTTTT.

V and J are TRBV21-1 and TRBJ2-2; the D call TRBD2 from the table was never checked on the DNA. TRBV21-1 is labeled a pseudogene. CDR3 size: 20 residues. The CDR3 DNA sequence: TGTGCCAGCAGCAAAGCTCGGGCGGGAGTCTTTAGTCCGAACACCGGGGAGCTGTTTTTT. Translation: CASSKARAGVFSPNTGELFF.

V gene TRBV7-9 combines with J gene TRBJ2-1, with 8 bases aligning to TRBD2. The ends lost 4 bases at V and 4 bases at J; junction bases unmatched: 6. Germline assignment: CDR1 SEHNR and CDR2 FQNEAQ (reference sequence). This CDR3 region has 15 residues. In DNA, the CDR3 is TGTGCCAGCAGCTCGGAGCAGCGGGAGTACAATGAGCAGTTCTTC. Translated: CASSSEQREYNEQFF.

V and J are TRBV5-4 and TRBJ2-7; D remains unclear. The CDR3 is 13 amino acids. The germline CDR1 and CDR2 sequences are SGHNT and YYREEE (reference sequence). Trimming stripped 2 bases from V and 0 bases from J, with 6 bases between. The CDR3 here is CASSFQVSYEQYF. The DNA for the CDR3 is TGTGCCAGCAGCTTTCAGGTCTCCTACGAGCAGTACTTC.

The rearrangement uses TRBV27 and TRBJ2-2, with 7 bases fitting TRBD2. Germline loops: CDR1 MNHEY, CDR2 SMNVEV (reference sequence). The CDR3 covers 16 residues. V shed 4 bases, J shed 0 bases, and the junction held 5 bases outside the gene matches. The CDR3 coding sequence is TGTGCCAGCAGTTGGGGACTACACGCGAACACCGGGGAGCTGTTTTTT. It is translated as CASSWGLHANTGELFF.

This sequence joins TRBV25-1 and TRBJ1-2, with no clear D. The ends were cut back, 3 bases at V and 9 bases at J, with 20 bases in the middle. Germline lookup yields CDR1 MGHDK and CDR2 SYGVNS. The CDR3 has 15 residues. The CDR3 sequence: CASSEMRLRRFSYTF. As DNA, the CDR3 is TGTGCCAGCAGTGAGATGAGACTGAGAAGGTTTAGCTACACCTTC.

The V gene is TRBV7-9, the J gene TRBJ2-1; D possibly corresponds to TRBD2 (7 bases). The ends were cut back, 8 bases at V and 10 bases at J, with 12 bases in the middle. Germline V gene sequence: CDR1 SEHNR, CDR2 FQNEAQ (reference sequence). The CDR3 runs to 11 residues. In nucleotides, the CDR3 is TGTGCCAGCTCCTCGGGGGGCGAGCAGTTCTTC. This encodes CASSSGGEQFF. The variable domain in full, completed from reference TRBV7-9 and TRBJ2-1, reads DTGVSQNPRHKITKRGQNVTFRCDPISEHNRLYWYRQTLGQGPEFLTYFQNEAQLEKSRLLSDRFSAERPKGSFSTLEIQRTEQGDSAMYLCASSSGGEQFFGPGTRLTVL.

J is TRBJ2-3 and V is TRBV19; D gene uncertain. This CDR3 is 14 amino acids long. V was clipped by 1 base and J by 1 base, with 6 bases between them. Germline V gene lookup returns CDR1 LNHDA and CDR2 SQIVND (reference sequence). For the CDR3, the DNA is TGTGCCAGTAGTATAGTCATCGGCACAGATACGCAGTATTTT. Translating it yields CASSIVIGTDTQYF.

This chain links TRBV6-1 with TRBJ2-5; TRBD1 is a possible D gene (5 bases). The germline V and J ends were trimmed by 7 bases and 0 bases, with 9 bases remaining between them. This CDR3 spans 13 amino acids. Germline CDR1 MNHNS, CDR2 SASEGT. The CDR3 region has the DNA TGTGCCAGCAAAGGGGCGTACCAAGAGACCCAGTACTTC. Protein: CASKGAYQETQYF.

The V call is TRBV13, the J call TRBJ1-2; D might be TRBD1 (5 bases). The V end lost 2 bases, the J end lost 8 bases, and 9 bases lay between the germline ends. Per the germline V gene, CDR1 is PRHDT and CDR2 is FYEKMQ (reference sequence). The CDR3 has 12 residues. The DNA for the CDR3 is TGTGCCAGCAGCTTAAGGGGTGACGGCTACACCTTC. Residues: CASSLRGDGYTF.

J is TRBJ2-2 and V is TRBV7-9, with D perhaps given as TRBD1 or TRBD2 (5 bases each). Germline loops: CDR1 SEHNR, CDR2 FQNEAQ (reference sequence). Between the trimmed V and J ends, which lost 1 base and 6 bases, there was a span of 12 bases. This CDR3 has 15 amino acids. The CDR3 DNA sequence: TGTGCCAGCAGCTTAGACAGGAGGTCCGCCGGGGAGCTGTTTTTT. It translates to CASSLDRRSAGELFF.

The V and J genes are TRBV10-1 and TRBJ2-4, with TRBD1 matching over 10 bases. Germline loops: CDR1 WNHNN, CDR2 SYGVQD (reference sequence). This CDR3 comprises 15 residues. Trimming at V came to 6 bases and at J to 6 bases, leaving 8 bases not matched to a gene. Written as DNA, the CDR3 is TGCGCCAGCAGCGCCGGGACAGGGGATAGAAACATTCAGTACTTC. It specifies CASSAGTGDRNIQYF.

The chain uses TRBV6-5 and TRBJ2-3; TRBD2 aligns across 10 bases. The V gene end was trimmed by 7 bases and the J gene end by 4 bases; junction bases not matched to a gene: 8. The CDR3 runs to 15 residues. Per the germline V gene, CDR1 is MNHEY and CDR2 is SVGAGI. CDR3 residues: CASTQRAGGADTQYF. The CDR3 nucleotides are TGTGCCAGCACCCAGAGAGCGGGAGGGGCAGATACGCAGTATTTT.

J is TRBJ1-5 and V is TRBV4-2; D is unclear. Trimming removed 0 bases from V and 0 bases from J, with 6 bases in between. CDR1 is LGHNA, CDR2 YNFKEQ, per germline. The CDR3 has 15 residues. The CDR3 nucleotides are TGTGCCAGCAGCCAAGAGGGTCATAGCAATCAGCCCCAGCATTTT. This gives the protein CASSQEGHSNQPQHF.

With respect to this clone: The sample carries other DNA sequences with the same CDR3. V is TRBV2 and J is TRBJ2-7, with 9 positions matching TRBD1. The CDR3 runs 13 residues. Germline trimming cut 6 bases from V and 1 base from J; bases unmatched to any gene: 1. Germline-derived CDR1 and CDR2 are SNHLY and FYNNEI. CDR3 bases: TGTGCCAGCAGGGACAGGGGATCCTACGAGCAGTACTTC. This translates into CASRDRGSYEQYF.

V is TRBV11-2 and J is TRBJ2-7; 10 bases are a match to TRBD1. V shed 2 bases and J 3 bases; nucleotides not matched to a gene: 7. Germline assignment: CDR1 SGHAT and CDR2 FQNNGV. The length of the CDR3 is 16 residues. The CDR3 reads CASSLFDRGRFYEQYF. The CDR3 DNA sequence: TGTGCCAGCAGCTTATTCGACAGGGGGCGCTTCTACGAGCAGTACTTC.